The source of this T cell receptor (beta chain) is a study of shared clonotypes between healthy human individuals. Each subset's genomic DNA was split evenly across several immunoSEQ plates. Clones were sequenced by immunoSEQ multiplex PCR, and TCRdb holds only the in-frame ones, with some missing. Of some 2.4 million clones listed, roughly 93% are singletons. CDR3 size: 17 residues. Germline CDR1 reads SGDLS; CDR2 reads YYNGEE. V was clipped by 2 bases and J by 6 bases; unmatched bases: 13. This chain uses TRBV9 with TRBJ2-1, with TRBD1 identical over 8 bases. This sequence was found in a man younger than 35 in good health. Some clones in this sample may be carry-over from other donors' samples. The specimen sequenced was naive CD4+ T cells from PBMCs. Subset denoted: CD45RA+ positively selected. CDR3 nucleotides: TGTGCCAGCAGCGTCACTATGACAGGGGTTGGAGGCAATGAGCAGTTCTTC. It is translated as CASSVTMTGVGGNEQFF.